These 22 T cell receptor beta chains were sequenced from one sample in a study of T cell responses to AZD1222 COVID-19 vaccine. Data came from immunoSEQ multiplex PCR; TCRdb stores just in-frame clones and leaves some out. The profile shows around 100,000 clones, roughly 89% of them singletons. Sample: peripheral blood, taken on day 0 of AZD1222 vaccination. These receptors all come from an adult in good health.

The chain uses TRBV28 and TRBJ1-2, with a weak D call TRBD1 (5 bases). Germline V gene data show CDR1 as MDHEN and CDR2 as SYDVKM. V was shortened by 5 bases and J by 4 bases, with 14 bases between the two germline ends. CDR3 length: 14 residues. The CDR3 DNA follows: TGTGCCAGCAGTCAATCCCCGGGGGGCTATGGCTACACCTTC. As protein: CASSQSPGGYGYTF.

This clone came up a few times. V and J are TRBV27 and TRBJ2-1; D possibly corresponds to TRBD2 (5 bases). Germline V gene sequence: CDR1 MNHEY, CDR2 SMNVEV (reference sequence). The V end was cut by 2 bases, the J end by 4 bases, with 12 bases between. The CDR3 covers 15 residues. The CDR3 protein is CASSLGGQPYNEQFF. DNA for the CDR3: TGTGCCAGCAGTTTAGGAGGCCAGCCTTACAATGAGCAGTTCTTC.

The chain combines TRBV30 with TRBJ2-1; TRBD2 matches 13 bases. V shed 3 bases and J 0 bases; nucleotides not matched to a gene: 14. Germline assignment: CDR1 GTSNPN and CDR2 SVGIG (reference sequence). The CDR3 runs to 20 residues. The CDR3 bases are TGTGCCTGGAGGCGACAGGGATCAGGACTAGCGGGAGCCTCCTACAATGAGCAGTTCTTC. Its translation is CAWRRQGSGLAGASYNEQFF.

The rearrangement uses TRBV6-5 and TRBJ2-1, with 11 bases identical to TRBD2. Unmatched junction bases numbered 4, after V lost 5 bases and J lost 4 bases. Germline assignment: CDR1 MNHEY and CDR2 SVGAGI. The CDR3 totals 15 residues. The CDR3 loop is CASSTGLAEYNEQFF. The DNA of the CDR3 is TGTGCCAGCAGTACGGGACTAGCGGAGTACAATGAGCAGTTCTTC.

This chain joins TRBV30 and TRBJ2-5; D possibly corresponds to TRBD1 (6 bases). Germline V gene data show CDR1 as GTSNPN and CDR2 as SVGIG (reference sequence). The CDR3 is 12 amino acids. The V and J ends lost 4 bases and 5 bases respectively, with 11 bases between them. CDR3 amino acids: CAWNRVSETQYF. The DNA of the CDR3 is TGTGCCTGGAACAGGGTTTCGGAGACCCAGTACTTC. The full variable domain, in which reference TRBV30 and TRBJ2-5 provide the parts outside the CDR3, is SQTIHQWPATLVQPVGSPLSLECTVEGTSNPNLYWYRQAAGRGLQLLFYSVGIGQISSEVPQNLSASRPQDRQFILSSKKLLLSDSGFYLCAWNRVSETQYFGPGTRLLVL.

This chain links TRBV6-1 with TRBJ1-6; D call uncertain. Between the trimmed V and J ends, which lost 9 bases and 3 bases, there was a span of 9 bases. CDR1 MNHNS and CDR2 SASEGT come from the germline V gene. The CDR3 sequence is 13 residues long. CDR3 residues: CASSDLYNSPLHF. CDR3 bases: TGTGCCAGTTCGGACCTCTATAATTCACCCCTCCACTTT.

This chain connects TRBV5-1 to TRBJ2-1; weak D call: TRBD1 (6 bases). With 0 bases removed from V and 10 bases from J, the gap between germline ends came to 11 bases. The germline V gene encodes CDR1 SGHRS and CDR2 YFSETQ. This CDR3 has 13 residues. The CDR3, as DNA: TGCGCCAGCAGCTTGGCAGGGACAACAGAGCAGTTCTTC. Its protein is CASSLAGTTEQFF. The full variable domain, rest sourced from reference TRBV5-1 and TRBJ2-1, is KAGVTQTPRYLIKTRGQQVTLSCSPISGHRSVSWYQQTPGQGLQFLFEYFSETQRNKGNFPGRFSGRQFSNSRSEMNVSTLELGDSALYLCASSLAGTTEQFFGPGTRLTVL.

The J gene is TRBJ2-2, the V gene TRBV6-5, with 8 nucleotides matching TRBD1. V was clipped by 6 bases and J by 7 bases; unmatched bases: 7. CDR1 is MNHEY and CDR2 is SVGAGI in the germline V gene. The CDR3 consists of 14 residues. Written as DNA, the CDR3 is TGTGCCAGCAGAACCAGGGGGCAGGGCGGGGAGCTGTTTTTT. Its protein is CASRTRGQGGELFF.

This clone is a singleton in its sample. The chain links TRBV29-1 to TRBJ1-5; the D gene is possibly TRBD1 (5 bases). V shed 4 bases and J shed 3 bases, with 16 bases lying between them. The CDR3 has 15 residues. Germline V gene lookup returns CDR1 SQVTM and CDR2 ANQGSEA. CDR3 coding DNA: TGCAGCGTTGTCTTTCTGGGGGAGGTCAATCAGCCCCAGCATTTT. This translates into CSVVFLGEVNQPQHF.

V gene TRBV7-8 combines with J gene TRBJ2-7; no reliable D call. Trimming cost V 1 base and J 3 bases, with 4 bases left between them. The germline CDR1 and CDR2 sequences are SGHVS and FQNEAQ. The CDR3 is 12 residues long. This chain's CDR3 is CASSLVFYEQYF. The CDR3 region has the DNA TGTGCCAGCAGCTTAGTTTTCTACGAGCAGTACTTC.

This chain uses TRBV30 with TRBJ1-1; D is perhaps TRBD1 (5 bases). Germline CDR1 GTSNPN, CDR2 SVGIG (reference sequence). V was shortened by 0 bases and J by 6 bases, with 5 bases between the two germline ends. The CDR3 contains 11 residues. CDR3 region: CAWSVGAEAFF. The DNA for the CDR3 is TGTGCCTGGAGTGTGGGGGCTGAAGCTTTCTTT.

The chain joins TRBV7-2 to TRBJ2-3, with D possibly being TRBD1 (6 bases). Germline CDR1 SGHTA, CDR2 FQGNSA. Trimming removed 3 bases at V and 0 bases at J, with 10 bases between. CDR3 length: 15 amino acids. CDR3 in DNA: TGTGCCAGCAGCTTGGGGGCGCCTAGCACAGATACGCAGTATTTT. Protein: CASSLGAPSTDTQYF.

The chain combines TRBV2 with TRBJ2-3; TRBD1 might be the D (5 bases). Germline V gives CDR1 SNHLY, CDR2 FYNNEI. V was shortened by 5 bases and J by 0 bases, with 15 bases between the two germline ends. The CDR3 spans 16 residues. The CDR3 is CASSRTQAYSTDTQYF. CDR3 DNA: TGTGCCAGCAGTAGGACACAGGCGTATAGCACAGATACGCAGTATTTT.

The CDR3 spells CASSSPGTSGYEQYF. The CDR3 nucleotides read TGTGCCAGCAGTTCGCCCGGGACTAGCGGTTACGAGCAGTACTTC. The gene calls are TRBV28 and TRBJ2-7; 11 nucleotides agree with TRBD2. Germline V gives CDR1 MDHEN, CDR2 SYDVKM. Trimming cost V 4 bases and J 4 bases; bases outside gene matches: 6. The CDR3 covers 15 residues.

CDR3: CASSVSGTSVNNEQFF. The CDR3 nucleotides are TGCGCCAGCAGCGTCTCCGGGACTAGCGTTAACAATGAGCAGTTCTTC. V and J are TRBV5-1 and TRBJ2-1, with 10 positions matching TRBD2. Germline V gene sequence: CDR1 SGHRS, CDR2 YFSETQ. The CDR3 runs to 16 residues. V was pared by 4 bases and J by 5 bases, with 9 bases of the junction left unmatched.

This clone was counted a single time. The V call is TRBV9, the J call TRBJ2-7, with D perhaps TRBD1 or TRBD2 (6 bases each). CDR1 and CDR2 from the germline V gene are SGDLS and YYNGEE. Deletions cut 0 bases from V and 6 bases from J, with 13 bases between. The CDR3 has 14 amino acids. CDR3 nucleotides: TGTGCCAGCAGCGTAGCGGGGGCAGTGGGCGAGCAGTACTTC. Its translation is CASSVAGAVGEQYF.

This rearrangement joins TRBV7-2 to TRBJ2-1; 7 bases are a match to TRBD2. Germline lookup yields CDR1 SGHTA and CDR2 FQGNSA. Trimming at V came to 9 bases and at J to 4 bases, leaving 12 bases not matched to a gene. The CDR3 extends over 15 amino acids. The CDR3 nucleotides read TGTGCCAGTGCCCGGGTGGGAGGGCGGTACAATGAGCAGTTCTTC. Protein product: CASARVGGRYNEQFF.

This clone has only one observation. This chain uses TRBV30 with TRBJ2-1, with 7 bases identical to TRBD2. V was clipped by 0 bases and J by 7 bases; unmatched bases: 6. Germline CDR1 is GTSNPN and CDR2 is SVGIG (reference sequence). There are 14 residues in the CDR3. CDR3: CAWSVASGMNEQFF. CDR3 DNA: TGTGCCTGGAGTGTAGCCAGCGGGATGAATGAGCAGTTCTTC. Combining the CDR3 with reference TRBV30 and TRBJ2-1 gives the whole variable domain SQTIHQWPATLVQPVGSPLSLECTVEGTSNPNLYWYRQAAGRGLQLLFYSVGIGQISSEVPQNLSASRPQDRQFILSSKKLLLSDSGFYLCAWSVASGMNEQFFGPGTRLTVL.

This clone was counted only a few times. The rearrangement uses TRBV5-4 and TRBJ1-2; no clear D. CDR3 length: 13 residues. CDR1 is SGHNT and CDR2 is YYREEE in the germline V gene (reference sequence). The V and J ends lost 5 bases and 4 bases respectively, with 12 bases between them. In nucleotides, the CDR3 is TGTGCCAGCAGTTCCATGGCGCGCTATGGCTACACCTTC. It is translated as CASSSMARYGYTF. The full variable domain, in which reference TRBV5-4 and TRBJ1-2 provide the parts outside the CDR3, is ETGVTQSPTHLIKTRGQQVTLRCSSQSGHNTVSWYQQALGQGPQFIFQYYREEENGRGNFPPRFSGLQFPNYSSELNVNALELDDSALYLCASSSMARYGYTFGSGTRLTVV.

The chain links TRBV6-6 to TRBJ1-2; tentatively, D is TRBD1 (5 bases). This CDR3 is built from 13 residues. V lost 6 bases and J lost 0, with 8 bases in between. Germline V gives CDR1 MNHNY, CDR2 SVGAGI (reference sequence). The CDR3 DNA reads TGTGCCAGCAGCCCGGGACCTAACTATGGCTACACCTTC. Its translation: CASSPGPNYGYTF.

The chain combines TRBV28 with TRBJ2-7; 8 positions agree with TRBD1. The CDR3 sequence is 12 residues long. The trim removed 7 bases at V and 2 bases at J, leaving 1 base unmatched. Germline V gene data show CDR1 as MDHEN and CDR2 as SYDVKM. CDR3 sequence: CASKGQAYEQYF. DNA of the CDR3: TGTGCCAGCAAGGGACAGGCCTACGAGCAGTACTTC.

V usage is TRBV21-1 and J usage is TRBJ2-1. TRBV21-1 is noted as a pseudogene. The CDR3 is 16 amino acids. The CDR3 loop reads CASSKVPGQRDGEQFF. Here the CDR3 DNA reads TGTGCCAGCAGCAAAGTACCGGGACAGCGGGACGGTGAGCAGTTCTTC.